The clone carrying this TCR beta chain was detected a few times. The CDR3 extends over 13 amino acids. Germline V CDR1 and CDR2: SGHAT, FQNNGV. Deletions cut 1 base from V and 7 bases from J, with 11 bases between. This specimen comes from a study of cytotoxic CD8 clonotypes in ibrutinib-treated CLL. Sequencing was performed with immunoSEQ multiplex PCR; in TCRdb, only in-frame clones are kept and a portion is missing. The table has 250,000 to 350,000 clones, about 72% seen once. V usage is TRBV11-2 and J usage is TRBJ2-7; possible D gene TRBD1, 5 bases. Sample: PBMCs, taken at disease progression, from a patient treated with ibrutinib. The receptor's source is a human donor with chronic lymphocytic leukemia. The CDR3: CASSLGQLREQYF. The CDR3 DNA is TGTGCCAGCAGCTTAGGACAGCTAAGGGAGCAGTACTTC.